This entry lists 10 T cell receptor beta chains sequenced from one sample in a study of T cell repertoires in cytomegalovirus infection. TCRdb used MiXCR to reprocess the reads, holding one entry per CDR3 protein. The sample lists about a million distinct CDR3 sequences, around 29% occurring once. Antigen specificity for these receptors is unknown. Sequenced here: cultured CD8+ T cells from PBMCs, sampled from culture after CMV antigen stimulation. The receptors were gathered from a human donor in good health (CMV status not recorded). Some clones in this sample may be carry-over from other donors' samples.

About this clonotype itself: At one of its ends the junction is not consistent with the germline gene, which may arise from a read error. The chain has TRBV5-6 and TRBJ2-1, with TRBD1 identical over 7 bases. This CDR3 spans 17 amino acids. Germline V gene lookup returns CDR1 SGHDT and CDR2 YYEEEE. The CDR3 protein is CVSSALTLGQDYNEQFF. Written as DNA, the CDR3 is TGTGTCAGCAGCGCTCTCACATTAGGACAGGATTACAATGAGCAGTTCTTC.

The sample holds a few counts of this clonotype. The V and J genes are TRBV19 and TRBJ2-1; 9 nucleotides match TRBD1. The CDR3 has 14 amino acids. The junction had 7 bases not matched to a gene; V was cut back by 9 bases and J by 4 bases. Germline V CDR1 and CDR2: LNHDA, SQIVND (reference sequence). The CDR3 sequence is CASSDRGLYNEQFF. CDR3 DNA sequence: TGTGCCAGCTCGGACAGGGGTTTATACAATGAGCAGTTCTTC.

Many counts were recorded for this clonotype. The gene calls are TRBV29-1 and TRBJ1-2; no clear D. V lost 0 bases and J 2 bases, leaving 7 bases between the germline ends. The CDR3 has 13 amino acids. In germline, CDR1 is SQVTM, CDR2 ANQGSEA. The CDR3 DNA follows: TGCAGCGTTGAAGACGGGAGGAACTATGGCTACACCTTC. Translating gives CSVEDGRNYGYTF.

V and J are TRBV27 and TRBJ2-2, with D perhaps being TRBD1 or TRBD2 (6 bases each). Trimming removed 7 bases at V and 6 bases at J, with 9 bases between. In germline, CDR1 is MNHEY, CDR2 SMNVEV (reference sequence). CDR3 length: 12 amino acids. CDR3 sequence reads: CASTGASGELFF. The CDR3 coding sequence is TGTGCCAGCACGGGGGCCTCCGGGGAGCTGTTTTTT.

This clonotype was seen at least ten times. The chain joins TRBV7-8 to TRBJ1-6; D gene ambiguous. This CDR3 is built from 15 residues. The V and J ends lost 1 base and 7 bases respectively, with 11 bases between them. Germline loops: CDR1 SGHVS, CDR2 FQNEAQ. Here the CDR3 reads CASSLETARNSPLHF. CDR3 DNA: TGTGCCAGCAGCTTAGAGACTGCTCGGAATTCACCCCTCCACTTT.

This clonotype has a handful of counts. The CDR3 DNA sequence: TGTGCCAGCAGTTACTCTGGGGCAGGGTCCGCAGCTTTCTTT. Its protein product is CASSYSGAGSAAFF. The chain is built from TRBV6-5 and TRBJ1-1; perhaps TRBD1 as D (5 bases). Germline CDR1 reads MNHEY; CDR2 reads SVGAGI. There are 14 residues in the CDR3. The ends were cut back, 0 bases at V and 10 bases at J, with 15 bases in the middle.

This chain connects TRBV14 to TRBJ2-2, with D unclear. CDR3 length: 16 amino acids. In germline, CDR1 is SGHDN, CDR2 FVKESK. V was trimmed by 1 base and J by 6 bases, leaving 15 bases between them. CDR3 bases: TGTGCCAGCAGCCAAGCCCTCAGTGCGGTGGCCGGGGAGCTGTTTTTT. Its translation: CASSQALSAVAGELFF.

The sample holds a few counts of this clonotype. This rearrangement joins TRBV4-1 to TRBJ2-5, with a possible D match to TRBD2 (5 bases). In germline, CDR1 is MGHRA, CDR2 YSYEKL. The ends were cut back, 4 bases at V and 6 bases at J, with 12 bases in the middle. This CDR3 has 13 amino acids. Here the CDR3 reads CASSPGSAKTQYF. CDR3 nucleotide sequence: TGCGCCAGCAGCCCGGGGAGCGCAAAGACCCAGTACTTC.

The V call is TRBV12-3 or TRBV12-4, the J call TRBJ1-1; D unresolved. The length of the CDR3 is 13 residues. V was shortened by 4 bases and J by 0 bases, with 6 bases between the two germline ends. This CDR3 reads CASSWELNTEAFF. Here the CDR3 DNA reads TGTGCCAGCAGTTGGGAGCTGAACACTGAAGCTTTCTTT.

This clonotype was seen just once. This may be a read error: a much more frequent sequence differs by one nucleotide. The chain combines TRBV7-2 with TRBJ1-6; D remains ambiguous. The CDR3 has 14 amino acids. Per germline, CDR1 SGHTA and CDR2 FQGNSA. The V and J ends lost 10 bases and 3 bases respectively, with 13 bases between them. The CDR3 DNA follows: TGTGCCACAAGGGAAGGGAACTATAATTCACCCCTCCACTTT. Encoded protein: CATREGNYNSPLHF.